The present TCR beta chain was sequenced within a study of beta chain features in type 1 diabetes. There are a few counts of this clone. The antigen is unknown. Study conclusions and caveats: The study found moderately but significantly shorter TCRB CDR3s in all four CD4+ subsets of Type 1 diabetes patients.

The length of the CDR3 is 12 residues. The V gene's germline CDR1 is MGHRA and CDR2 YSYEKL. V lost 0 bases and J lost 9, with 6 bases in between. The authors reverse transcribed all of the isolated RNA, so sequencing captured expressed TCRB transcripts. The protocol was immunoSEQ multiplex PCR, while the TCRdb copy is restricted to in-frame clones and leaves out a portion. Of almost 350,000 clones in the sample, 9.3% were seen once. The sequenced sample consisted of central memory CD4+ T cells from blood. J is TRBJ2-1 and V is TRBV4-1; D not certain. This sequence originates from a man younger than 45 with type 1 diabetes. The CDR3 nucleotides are TGCGCCAGCAGCCAAGAATTCGGTGAGCAGTTCTTC. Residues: CASSQEFGEQFF.